The next 4 T cell receptor beta chains were all read from a single sample in a study of cytomegalovirus exposure and HLA in healthy donors. The PCR had 60 Vbeta and 13 Jbeta primers. The assay was immunoSEQ multiplex PCR, and TCRdb's table has in-frame clones only and misses some. The sample carries 180,000 or so clones, approximately 83% recorded once. The source material was PBMCs. The receptors were gathered from a young man in good health and CMV-seropositive.

This chain links TRBV9 with TRBJ2-1, with TRBD1 matching over 9 bases. The CDR3 contains 17 residues. CDR1 SGDLS and CDR2 YYNGEE come from the germline V gene. V gave up 4 bases and J gave up 2 bases; unmatched junction bases: 10. CDR3 in amino acids: CASSFTPGQGTYNEQFF. DNA for the CDR3: TGTGCCAGCAGCTTCACCCCGGGACAGGGAACCTACAATGAGCAGTTCTTC.

This clone came up a few times. This chain joins TRBV4-2 and TRBJ2-7; TRBD2 matches 13 bases. Trimming cost V 3 bases and J 7 bases; bases outside gene matches: 3. From germline, CDR1 is LGHNA and CDR2 YNFKEQ. CDR3 length equals 14 residues. As DNA, the CDR3 is TGTGCCAGCAGCCAGAAGGGACTAGCGGGGGAGCAGTACTTC. Translating gives CASSQKGLAGEQYF.

The chain joins TRBV5-1 to TRBJ2-2; 7 bases fit TRBD1. With 5 bases clipped from V and 6 bases from J, the junction kept 10 bases outside the gene matches. This CDR3 contains 15 residues. Germline values: CDR1 SGHRS, CDR2 YFSETQ. In DNA form, the CDR3 reads TGCGCCAGCAGAGGGGGCTCCCTATCCCCCGGGGAGCTGTTTTTT. This translates into CASRGGSLSPGELFF.

Regarding this clone: The junction differs from germline at one of its ends, possibly a read error. The sample carries other DNA sequences with the same CDR3. V is TRBV5-6 and J is TRBJ1-1, with TRBD1 identical over 7 bases. Germline lookup yields CDR1 SGHDT and CDR2 YYEEEE. The CDR3 has 13 residues. This chain's CDR3 is CASSQTGNTEAFF. The CDR3 DNA reads as TGTGCCAGCAGTCAGACAGGGAACACCGAAGCTTTCTTT.